This entry is about one T cell receptor beta chain. One entry per CDR3 protein results from TCRdb running MiXCR on the 5' RACE reads. The repertoire holds about 900,000 distinct CDR3 sequences, with roughly 12% as singletons. Each donor was a healthy Caucasian. The data were obtained in a study of identical twins. Germline V CDR1 and CDR2: SGDLS, YYNGEE. CDR3 length: 13 residues. The trim removed 6 bases at V and 3 bases at J, leaving 3 bases unmatched. These data are also associated with another study on yellow fever vaccine responses in identical twins.

The J gene is TRBJ2-3, the V gene TRBV9, with 8 bases fitting TRBD2. The TCR comes from a woman under 30 in good health. Source material: PBMCs. This chain's CDR3 is CASNLAGTDTQYF. The CDR3 coding sequence is TGTGCCAGCAATTTAGCGGGGACAGATACGCAGTATTTT.